These 11 T cell receptor beta chains share one sample of origin, sequenced in a study of blood T cell repertoires in COVID-19. Using immunoSEQ multiplex PCR, the repertoire was profiled, and TCRdb retains in-frame clones only, with some absent. The sample includes approximately 280,000 clones, more than 85% of them seen just once. Sequenced input: peripheral blood. These receptors were taken from a man aged 35 to 55 with acute or convalescent COVID-19.

J is TRBJ2-3 and V is TRBV6-5; a weak D match, TRBD2 (5 bases). Germline CDR1 is MNHEY and CDR2 is SVGAGI. V was shortened by 7 bases and J by 3 bases, with 14 bases between the two germline ends. This CDR3 has 14 residues. The CDR3 loop is CASIARATTDTQYF. CDR3 in DNA: TGTGCCAGCATCGCGAGGGCGACGACAGATACGCAGTATTTT.

The CDR3 is CASSYSARAEQYF. The DNA of the CDR3 is TGTGCCAGCAGTTACTCGGCCAGGGCCGAGCAGTACTTC. The chain links TRBV6-5 to TRBJ2-7; D might be TRBD1 (5 bases). Trimming stripped 0 bases from V and 6 bases from J, with 9 bases between. Per the germline V gene, CDR1 is MNHEY and CDR2 is SVGAGI. The CDR3 has 13 amino acids.

For the CDR3, the DNA is TGTGCCAGTTCTAGGACAGGGGGGAACACTGAAGCTTTCTTT. Translation gives CASSRTGGNTEAFF. The V and J genes are TRBV19 and TRBJ1-1; 10 bases are shared with TRBD1. J gave up 1 base and V 8 bases, and 4 bases lay outside the gene matches. Germline loops: CDR1 LNHDA, CDR2 SQIVND (reference sequence). The CDR3 runs to 14 residues.

This clone was observed a handful of times. V usage is TRBV27 and J usage is TRBJ1-4, with D perhaps TRBD1 (6 bases). Trimming removed 4 bases from V and 5 bases from J, with 26 bases in between. Per germline, CDR1 MNHEY and CDR2 SMNVEV (reference sequence). The CDR3 extends over 19 amino acids. The CDR3 loop is CASSYPNGTPSPLNEKLFF. DNA for the CDR3: TGTGCCAGCAGTTACCCCAACGGGACACCTTCACCCCTGAATGAAAAACTGTTTTTT.

V gene TRBV5-6 combines with J gene TRBJ2-5, with D perhaps TRBD2 (6 bases). The CDR3 totals 15 residues. The germline gives CDR1 SGHDT, CDR2 YYEEEE. The ends were cut back, 7 bases at V and 0 bases at J, with 16 bases in the middle. Written as DNA, the CDR3 is TGTGCCAGCTCCCCCCTTCGGGGGTACCAAGAGACCCAGTACTTC. Encoded protein: CASSPLRGYQETQYF. Using reference TRBV5-6 and TRBJ2-5 for the parts outside the CDR3, the full variable domain is DAGVTQSPTHLIKTRGQQVTLRCSPKSGHDTVSWYQQALGQGPQFIFQYYEEEERQRGNFPDRFSGHQFPNYSSELNVNALLLGDSALYLCASSPLRGYQETQYFGPGTRLLVL.

The chain couples TRBV7-2 to TRBJ2-1, with 9 bases that match TRBD2. The germline CDR1 and CDR2 sequences are SGHTA and FQGNSA. This CDR3 region has 15 residues. The V and J ends lost 3 bases and 8 bases, in that order; junction bases with no gene match: 8. CDR3 coding DNA: TGTGCCAGCAGCTTGGGGTTTAGCGGGGGAGATGAGCAGTTCTTC. It translates to CASSLGFSGGDEQFF.

As to this clone: This sample includes further DNA sequences coding for the same CDR3. The V call is TRBV11-2, the J call TRBJ2-7; 8 bases agree with TRBD1. V lost 5 bases and J lost 2; bases outside the gene matches: 5. The CDR3 consists of 14 residues. Germline assignment: CDR1 SGHAT and CDR2 FQNNGV. The CDR3 sequence is CASSPGQGAYEQYF. The CDR3 coding sequence is TGTGCCAGCAGCCCTGGACAGGGCGCCTACGAGCAGTACTTC.

In its sample, this clone was seen a few times. The genes are TRBV19 and TRBJ1-2, with 8 bases lining up with TRBD1. The J segment lost 4 bases and the V segment lost 3 bases, leaving 4 bases of the junction unmatched. The germline CDR1 and CDR2 sequences are LNHDA and SQIVND (reference sequence). The CDR3 is 14 amino acids. CDR3 in DNA: TGTGCCAGTAGTATCCCCGGGACAGGCTATGGCTACACCTTC. Encoded protein: CASSIPGTGYGYTF.

The chain links TRBV29-1 to TRBJ1-4; D may be TRBD1 (5 bases). There are 15 residues in the CDR3. CDR1 and CDR2 from the germline V gene are SQVTM and ANQGSEA. With 6 bases removed from V and 2 bases from J, the gap between germline ends came to 16 bases. The CDR3 coding sequence is TGCAGCGTCAGGCGTAGCGGGGGGACTAATGAAAAACTGTTTTTT. Translated, it gives CSVRRSGGTNEKLFF.

The chain combines TRBV5-1 with TRBJ1-6, with 9 bases lining up with TRBD1. The germline CDR1 and CDR2 sequences are SGHRS and YFSETQ. There are 15 residues in the CDR3. J gave up 5 bases and V 5 bases, and 5 bases lay outside the gene matches. CDR3 nucleotide sequence: TGCGCCAGCAGGTCCGGGACAGGGCATAATTCACCCCTCCACTTT. This translates into CASRSGTGHNSPLHF.

The rearrangement links TRBV4-2 to TRBJ1-1, with D hard to call. The germline V gene encodes CDR1 LGHNA and CDR2 YNFKEQ. Trimming cost V 1 base and J 4 bases, with 10 bases left between them. The CDR3 totals 14 residues. CDR3 bases: TGTGCCAGCAGCCAAGGAGGGTTGGTCACTGAAGCTTTCTTT. Amino acid sequence: CASSQGGLVTEAFF.